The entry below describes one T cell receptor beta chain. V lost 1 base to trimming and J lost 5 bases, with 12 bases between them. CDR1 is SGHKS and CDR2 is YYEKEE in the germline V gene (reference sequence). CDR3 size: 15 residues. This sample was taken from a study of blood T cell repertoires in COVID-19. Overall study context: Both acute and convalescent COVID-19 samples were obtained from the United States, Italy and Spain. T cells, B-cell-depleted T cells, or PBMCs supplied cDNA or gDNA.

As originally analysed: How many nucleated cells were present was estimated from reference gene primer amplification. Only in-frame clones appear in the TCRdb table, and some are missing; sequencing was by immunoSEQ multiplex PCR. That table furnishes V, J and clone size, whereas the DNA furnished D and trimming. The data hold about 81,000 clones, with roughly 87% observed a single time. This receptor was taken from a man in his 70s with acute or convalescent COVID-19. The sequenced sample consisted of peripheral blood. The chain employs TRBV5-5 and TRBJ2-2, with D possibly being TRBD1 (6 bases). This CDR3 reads CASSLTGKSTGELFF. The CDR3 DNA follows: TGTGCCAGCAGCTTGACAGGGAAGAGTACCGGGGAGCTGTTTTTT.